The sequence of this T cell receptor (beta chain) was determined in a study of T-cell reconstitution after alpha-beta-depleted transplantation in children. This clonotype was seen at least ten times. After removal of 2 bases from V and 2 bases from J, the junction contained 4 bases not matched to a gene. Germline V gene sequence: CDR1 SGHRS, CDR2 YFSETQ. The CDR3 covers 15 residues. A library of TCRbeta sequences, prepared with unique molecular identifiers, was generated. TCRdb re-called the PCR reads with MiXCR, one entry per CDR3 protein. The table includes under 300,000 distinct CDR3 sequences, around 9.7% detected once.

Material: PBMCs from the stem cell graft donor, obtained from the stem cell graft. The TCR sequence derives from a human donor who donated a stem cell graft to a child with SCID. The chain links TRBV5-1 to TRBJ2-3; TRBD2 aligns across 8 bases. The CDR3 DNA sequence: TGCGCCAGCAGCTTAGCGGGGGCCCCCACAGATACGCAGTATTTT. Amino acid sequence: CASSLAGAPTDTQYF.